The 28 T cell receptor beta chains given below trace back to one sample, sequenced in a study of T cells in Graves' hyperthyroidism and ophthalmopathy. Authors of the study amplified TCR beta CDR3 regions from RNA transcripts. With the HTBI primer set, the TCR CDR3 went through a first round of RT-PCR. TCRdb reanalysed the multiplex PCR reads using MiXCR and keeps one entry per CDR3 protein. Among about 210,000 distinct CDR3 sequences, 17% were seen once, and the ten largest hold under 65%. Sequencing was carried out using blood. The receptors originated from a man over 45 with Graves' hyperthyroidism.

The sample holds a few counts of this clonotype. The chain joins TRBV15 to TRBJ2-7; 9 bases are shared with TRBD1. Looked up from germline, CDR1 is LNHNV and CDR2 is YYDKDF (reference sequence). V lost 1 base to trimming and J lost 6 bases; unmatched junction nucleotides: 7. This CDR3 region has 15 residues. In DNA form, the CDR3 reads TGTGCCACCAGCAGAGGTGGGACAGGGAACATCGAGCAGTACTTC. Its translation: CATSRGGTGNIEQYF.

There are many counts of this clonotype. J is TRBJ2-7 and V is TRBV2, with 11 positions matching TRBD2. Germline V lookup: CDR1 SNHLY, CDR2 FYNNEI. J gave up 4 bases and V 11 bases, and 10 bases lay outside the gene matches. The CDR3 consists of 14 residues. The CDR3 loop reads CARRGLAGGYEQYF. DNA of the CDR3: TGTGCCCGCCGCGGGCTAGCGGGAGGTTACGAGCAGTACTTC. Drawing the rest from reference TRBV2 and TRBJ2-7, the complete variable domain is EPEVTQTPSHQVTQMGQEVILRCVPISNHLYFYWYRQILGQKVEFLVSFYNNEISEKSEIFDDQFSVERPDGSNFTLKIRSTKLEDSAMYFCARRGLAGGYEQYFGPGTRLTVT.

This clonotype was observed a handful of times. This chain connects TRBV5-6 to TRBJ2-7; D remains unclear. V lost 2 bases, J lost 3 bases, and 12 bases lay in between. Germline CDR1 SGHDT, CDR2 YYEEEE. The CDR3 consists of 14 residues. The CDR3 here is CASSLRYLSYEQYF. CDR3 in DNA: TGTGCCAGCAGCTTAAGGTATCTGAGCTACGAGCAGTACTTC.

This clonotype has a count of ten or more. This CDR3 is CASSPIGQGRGYNEQFF. The CDR3 DNA follows: TGCGCCAGCAGCCCGATAGGGCAGGGGCGAGGGTACAATGAGCAGTTCTTC. The rearrangement uses TRBV5-1 and TRBJ2-1, with TRBD1 as a possible D gene (6 bases). The CDR3 sequence is 17 residues long. Germline V CDR1 and CDR2: SGHRS, YFSETQ. The V end lost 4 bases, the J end lost 4 bases, and 21 bases lay between the germline ends.

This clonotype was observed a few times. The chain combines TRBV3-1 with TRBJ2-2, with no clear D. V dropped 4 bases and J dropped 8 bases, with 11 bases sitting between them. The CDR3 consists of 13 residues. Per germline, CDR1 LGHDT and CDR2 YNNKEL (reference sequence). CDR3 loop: CASSLALSGELFF. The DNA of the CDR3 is TGTGCCAGCAGCCTAGCACTGAGTGGGGAGCTGTTTTTT.

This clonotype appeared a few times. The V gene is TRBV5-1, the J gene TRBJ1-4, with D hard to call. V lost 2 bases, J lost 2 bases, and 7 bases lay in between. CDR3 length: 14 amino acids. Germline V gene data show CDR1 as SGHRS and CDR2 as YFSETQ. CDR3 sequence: CASSFGSTNEKLFF. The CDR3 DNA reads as TGCGCCAGCAGCTTCGGGTCTACTAATGAAAAACTGTTTTTT.

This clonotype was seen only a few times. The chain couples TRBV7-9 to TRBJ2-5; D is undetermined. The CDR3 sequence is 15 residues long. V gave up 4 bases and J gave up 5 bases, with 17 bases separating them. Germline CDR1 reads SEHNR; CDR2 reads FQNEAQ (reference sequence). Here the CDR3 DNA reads TGTGCCAGCAGCTCTCGACGCAGGAAGGGCGAGACCCAGTACTTC. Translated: CASSSRRRKGETQYF.

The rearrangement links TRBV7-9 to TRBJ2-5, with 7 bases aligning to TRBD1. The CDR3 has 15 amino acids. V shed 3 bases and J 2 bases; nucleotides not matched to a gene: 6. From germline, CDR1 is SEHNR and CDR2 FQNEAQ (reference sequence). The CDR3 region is CASSFLGGGQETQYF. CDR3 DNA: TGTGCCAGCAGCTTTTTAGGGGGCGGGCAAGAGACCCAGTACTTC.

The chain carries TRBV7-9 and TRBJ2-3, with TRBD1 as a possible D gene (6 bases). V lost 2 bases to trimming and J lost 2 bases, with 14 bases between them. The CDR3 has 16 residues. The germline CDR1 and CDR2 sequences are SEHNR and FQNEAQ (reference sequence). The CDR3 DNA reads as TGTGCCAGCAGCTTACTCAGGGACACAAACACAGATACGCAGTATTTT. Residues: CASSLLRDTNTDTQYF. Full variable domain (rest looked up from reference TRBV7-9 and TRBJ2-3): DTGVSQNPRHKITKRGQNVTFRCDPISEHNRLYWYRQTLGQGPEFLTYFQNEAQLEKSRLLSDRFSAERPKGSFSTLEIQRTEQGDSAMYLCASSLLRDTNTDTQYFGPGTRLTVL.

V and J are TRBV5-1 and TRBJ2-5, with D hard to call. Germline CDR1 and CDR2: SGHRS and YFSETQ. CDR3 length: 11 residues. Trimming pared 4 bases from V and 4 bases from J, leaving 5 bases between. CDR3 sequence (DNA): TGCGCCAGCAGCGCCGTAGAGACCCAGTACTTC. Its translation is CASSAVETQYF.

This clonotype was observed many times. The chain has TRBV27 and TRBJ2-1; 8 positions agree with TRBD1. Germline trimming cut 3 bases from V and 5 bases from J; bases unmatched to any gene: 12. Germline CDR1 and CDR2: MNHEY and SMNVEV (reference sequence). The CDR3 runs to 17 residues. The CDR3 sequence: CASSFGWTGPGDNEQFF. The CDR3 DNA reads TGTGCCAGCAGTTTCGGATGGACAGGGCCTGGGGACAATGAGCAGTTCTTC.

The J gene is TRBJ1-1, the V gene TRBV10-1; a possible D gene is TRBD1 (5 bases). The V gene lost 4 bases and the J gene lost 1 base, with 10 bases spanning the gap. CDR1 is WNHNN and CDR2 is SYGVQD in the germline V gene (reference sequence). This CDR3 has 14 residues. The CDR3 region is CASSGTGPNTEAFF. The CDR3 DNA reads TGCGCCAGCAGTGGGACGGGGCCGAACACTGAAGCTTTCTTT.

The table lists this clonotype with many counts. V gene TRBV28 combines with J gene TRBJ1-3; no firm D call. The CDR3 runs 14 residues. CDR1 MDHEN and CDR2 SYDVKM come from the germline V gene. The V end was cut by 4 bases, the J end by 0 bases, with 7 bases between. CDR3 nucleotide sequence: TGTGCCAGCAGTTCTAAACGCTCTGGAAACACCATATATTTT. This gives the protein CASSSKRSGNTIYF.

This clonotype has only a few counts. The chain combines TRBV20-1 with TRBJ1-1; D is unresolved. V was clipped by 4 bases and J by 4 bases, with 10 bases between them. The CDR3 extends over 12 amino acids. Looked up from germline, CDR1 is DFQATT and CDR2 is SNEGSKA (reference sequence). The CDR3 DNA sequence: TGCAGTGCTACTCCGGGCACCACTGAAGCTTTCTTT. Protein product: CSATPGTTEAFF.

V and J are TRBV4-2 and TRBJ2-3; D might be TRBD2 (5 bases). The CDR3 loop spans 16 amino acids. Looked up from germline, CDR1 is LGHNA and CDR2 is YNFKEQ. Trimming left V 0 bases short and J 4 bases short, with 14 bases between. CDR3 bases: TGTGCCAGCAGCCAAGATGAGAGCGGAACCTCAGATACGCAGTATTTT. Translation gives CASSQDESGTSDTQYF.

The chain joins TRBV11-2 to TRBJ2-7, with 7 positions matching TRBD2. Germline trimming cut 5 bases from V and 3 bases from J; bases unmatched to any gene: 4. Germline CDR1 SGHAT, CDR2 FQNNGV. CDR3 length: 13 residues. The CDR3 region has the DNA TGTGCCAGCAGCACCGGGACTAACTACGAGCAGTACTTC. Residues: CASSTGTNYEQYF.

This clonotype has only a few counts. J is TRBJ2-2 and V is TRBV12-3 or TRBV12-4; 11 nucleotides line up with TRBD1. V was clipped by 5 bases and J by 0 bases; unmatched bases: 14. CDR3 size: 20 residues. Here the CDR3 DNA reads TGTGCCAGCAGTCCTTGGACAGGGGGCGTTAGGGGGACGAACACCGGGGAGCTGTTTTTT. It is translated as CASSPWTGGVRGTNTGELFF.

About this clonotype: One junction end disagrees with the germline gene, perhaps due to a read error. This CDR3 reads CASRFTSNYGYTF. The CDR3, as DNA: TGTGCCAGCCGCTTTACCAGCAACTATGGCTACACCTTC. The chain links TRBV5-5 to TRBJ1-2; D gene ambiguous. The length of the CDR3 is 13 residues. Germline V gene lookup returns CDR1 SGHKS and CDR2 YYEKEE (reference sequence).

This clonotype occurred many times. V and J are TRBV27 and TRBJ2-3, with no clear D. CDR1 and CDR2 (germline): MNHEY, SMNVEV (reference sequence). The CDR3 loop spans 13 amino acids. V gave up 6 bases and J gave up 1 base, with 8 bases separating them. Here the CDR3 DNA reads TGTGCCAGCAGCTCCATACGCACAGATACGCAGTATTTT. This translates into CASSSIRTDTQYF.

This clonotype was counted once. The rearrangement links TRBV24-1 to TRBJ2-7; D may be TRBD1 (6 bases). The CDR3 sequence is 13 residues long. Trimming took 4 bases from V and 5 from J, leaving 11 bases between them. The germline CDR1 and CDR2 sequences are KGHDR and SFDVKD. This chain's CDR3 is CATSEAGVDEQYF. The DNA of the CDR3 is TGTGCCACCAGTGAGGCAGGGGTGGACGAGCAGTACTTC.

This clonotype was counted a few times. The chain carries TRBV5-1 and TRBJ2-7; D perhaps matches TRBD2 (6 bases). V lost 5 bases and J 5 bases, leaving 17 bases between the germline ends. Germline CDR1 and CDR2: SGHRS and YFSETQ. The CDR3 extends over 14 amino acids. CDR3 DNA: TGCGCCAGCAGGGGGACGAGGAGGGGAGACGAGCAGTACTTC. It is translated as CASRGTRRGDEQYF.

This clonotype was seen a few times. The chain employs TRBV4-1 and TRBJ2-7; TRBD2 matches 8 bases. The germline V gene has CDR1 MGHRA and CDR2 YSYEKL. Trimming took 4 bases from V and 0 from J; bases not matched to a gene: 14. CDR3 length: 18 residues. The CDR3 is CASSPVVNPGLVSYEQYF. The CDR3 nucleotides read TGCGCCAGCAGCCCAGTAGTAAACCCGGGACTAGTCTCCTACGAGCAGTACTTC.

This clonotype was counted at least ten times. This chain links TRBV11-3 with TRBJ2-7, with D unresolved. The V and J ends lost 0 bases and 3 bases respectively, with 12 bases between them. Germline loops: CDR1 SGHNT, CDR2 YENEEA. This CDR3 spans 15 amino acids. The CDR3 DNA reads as TGTGCCAGCAGCTTAGATTTGGGCGCCAACTACGAGCAGTACTTC. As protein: CASSLDLGANYEQYF. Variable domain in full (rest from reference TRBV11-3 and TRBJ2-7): EAGVVQSPRYKIIEKKQPVAFWCNPISGHNTLYWYLQNLGQGPELLIRYENEEAVDDSQLPKDRFSAERLKGVDSTLKIQPAELGDSAVYLCASSLDLGANYEQYFGPGTRLTVT.

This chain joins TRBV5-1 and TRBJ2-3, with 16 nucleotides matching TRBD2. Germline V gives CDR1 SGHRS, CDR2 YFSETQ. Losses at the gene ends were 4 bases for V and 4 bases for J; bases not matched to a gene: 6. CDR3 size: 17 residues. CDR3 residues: CASSPGLAGGDADTQYF. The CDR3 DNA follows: TGCGCCAGCAGCCCGGGACTAGCGGGAGGGGACGCAGATACGCAGTATTTT.

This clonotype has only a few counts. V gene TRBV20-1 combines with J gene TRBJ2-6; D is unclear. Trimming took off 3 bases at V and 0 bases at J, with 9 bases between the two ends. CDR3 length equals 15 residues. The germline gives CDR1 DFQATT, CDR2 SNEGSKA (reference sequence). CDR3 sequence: CSARDPISGANVLTF. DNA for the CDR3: TGCAGTGCTAGGGACCCTATCTCTGGGGCCAACGTCCTGACTTTC.

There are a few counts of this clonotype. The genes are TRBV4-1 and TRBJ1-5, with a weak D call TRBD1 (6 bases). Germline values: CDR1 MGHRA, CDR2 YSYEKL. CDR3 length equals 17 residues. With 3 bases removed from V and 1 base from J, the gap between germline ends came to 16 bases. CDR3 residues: CASSQGGGGNSNQPQHF. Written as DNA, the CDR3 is TGCGCCAGCAGCCAGGGGGGTGGGGGCAACAGCAATCAGCCCCAGCATTTT.

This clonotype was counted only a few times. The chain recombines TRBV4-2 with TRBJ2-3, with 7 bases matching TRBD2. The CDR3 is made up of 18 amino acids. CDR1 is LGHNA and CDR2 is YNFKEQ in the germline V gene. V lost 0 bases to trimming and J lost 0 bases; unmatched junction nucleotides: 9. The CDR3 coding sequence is TGTGCCAGCAGCCAAGAATCTAGCGGAAGCTATAGCACAGATACGCAGTATTTT. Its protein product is CASSQESSGSYSTDTQYF.

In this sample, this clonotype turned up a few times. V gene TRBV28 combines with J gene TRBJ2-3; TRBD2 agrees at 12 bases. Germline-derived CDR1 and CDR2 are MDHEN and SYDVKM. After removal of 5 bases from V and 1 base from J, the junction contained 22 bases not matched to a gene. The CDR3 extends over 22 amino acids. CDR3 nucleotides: TGTGCCAGCAGTAGCCCCGTGACTAGCGGGAGCCGGGATGGGGTGGGCACAGATACGCAGTATTTT. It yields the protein CASSSPVTSGSRDGVGTDTQYF.